This T cell receptor beta chain was sequenced for a study of blood T cell repertoires in COVID-19. Study context: Acute and convalescent COVID-19 specimens originated in the United States, Italy and Spain. The analysed material was cDNA or gDNA that came from T cells, B-cell-depleted T cells, or PBMCs.

Under the authors' procedure: Amplifying reference gene primers gave estimates of nucleated cell counts. The method was immunoSEQ multiplex PCR; TCRdb's version includes in-frame clones alone and lacks a portion of them. For V, J and clone size, that table is used; D and trimming come from the DNA. Of about 130,000 clones listed, 78% are singletons. Deletions cut 1 base from V and 5 bases from J, with 12 bases between. CDR3 length equals 15 residues. Germline assignment: CDR1 SGHRS and CDR2 YFSETQ. What was sequenced was peripheral blood. The TCR comes from a man aged 55 to 70 who had recovered from COVID-19. This chain connects TRBV5-1 to TRBJ2-2; D is uncertain. The CDR3 here is CASSLKLVGTGELFF. CDR3 DNA sequence: TGCGCCAGCAGCTTGAAGCTAGTTGGTACCGGGGAGCTGTTTTTT.